Described below is a single T cell receptor beta chain sequence and its context. The antigen remains undetermined. These data come from a study of CD8+ T cells in alopecia areata. Study-wide context: Tofacitinib administration to treated patients was oral, at 5 to 10 mg twice daily. Study-wide findings and caveats: During tofacitinib treatment, many expanded lesional clones remained in scalp and blood.

Extracted RNA was reverse transcribed into cDNA, the sequencing template. The protocol was immunoSEQ multiplex PCR, while the TCRdb copy is restricted to in-frame clones and leaves out a portion. Of 100,000 or so clones in the sample, 55% to 75% are singletons; the top ten hold less than 20%. This CDR3 region has 15 residues. Germline V gene lookup returns CDR1 SQVTM and CDR2 ANQGSEA. Trimming left V 0 bases short and J 4 bases short, with 15 bases between. Treatment specified: oral pan-JAK inhibitor, 5-10 mg twice daily. In alopecia areata patients, both lesional scalp punch biopsies and peripheral blood were collected.

This sequence originates from a human donor with alopecia areata. Sample: CD8+ T cells sorted from blood, taken between weeks 55 and 65, from a patient treated with tofacitinib. V and J are TRBV29-1 and TRBJ1-2; weak D call: TRBD1 (6 bases). The CDR3 coding sequence is TGCAGCGTTGAAGATCAAAGGGGGACTGGCTATGGCTACACCTTC. Translated: CSVEDQRGTGYGYTF.